This T cell receptor beta chain comes out of a study of T cell repertoires in cytomegalovirus infection. About the study: CMV infection together with matching HLA type was indicated by public TCR beta signatures. General study results and limits: Individuals carrying CMV plus the relevant HLA were identified by cumulative frequency of public TCR beta families.

TCRdb passed the reads through MiXCR, listing each CDR3 protein once. The sample shows some 110,000 distinct CDR3 sequences, 10% of them seen only once. This clonotype showed up many times. Its antigen is not known. Trimming pared 4 bases from V and 0 bases from J, leaving 10 bases between. This CDR3 comprises 14 residues. Germline values: CDR1 SGHAT, CDR2 FQNNGV. This receptor was taken from a human donor in good health (CMV status not recorded). Some clones in this sample may be carry-over from other donors' samples. The gene calls are TRBV11-2 and TRBJ2-7; possibly TRBD2 for D (6 bases). What was sequenced was PBMCs, sequenced either directly or after in vitro stimulation (not recorded which). CDR3 residues: CASSSSSDSYEQYF. The DNA of the CDR3 is TGTGCCAGCAGCTCCTCTAGCGACTCCTACGAGCAGTACTTC. The complete variable domain, with remaining parts taken from reference TRBV11-2 and TRBJ2-7, reads EAGVAQSPRYKIIEKRQSVAFWCNPISGHATLYWYQQILGQGPKLLIQFQNNGVVDDSQLPKDRFSAERLKGVDSTLKIQPAKLEDSAVYLCASSSSSDSYEQYFGPGTRLTVT.